Following are 31 T cell receptor beta chains from one sample sequenced in a study of molecular identifiers for immune sequencing clone quantification (dated by TCRdb to 2017 to 2018). Library creation used PCR. TCRdb records NextSeq 500 as the sequencer. TCRdb passed the public sequencing reads through fastp at Q25 and MiXCR, retaining productive beta sequences. Entries are consolidated by CDR3 protein sequence, retaining the most common genes and DNA. For this sample the table gives some 580,000 distinct CDR3 sequences, of which roughly 25% were detected only once. 0.78% of the sample is held by the ten biggest clonotypes. The specimen sequenced was naive CD8+ T cells from blood, with Jurkat cell RNA spiked in. The cell subset or site label here, explained by the study, means: FACS-sorted CD8+CD4-CCR7+CD45RA+ naive T cells. The receptors originated from a human donor in good health. Some libraries in this study had Jurkat cell RNA spiked in.

DNA of the CDR3: TGTGCCAGCAGCGGGGGGATCCCGCCCTATGGCTACACCTTC. Its translation: CASSGGIPPYGYTF. The genes are TRBV9 and TRBJ1-2; D may be TRBD1 (5 bases). Germline CDR1 SGDLS, CDR2 YYNGEE. The V and J ends lost 3 bases and 4 bases respectively, with 13 bases between them. This CDR3 is 14 amino acids long.

In regard to this clonotype: The junction departs from the called germline gene at one end, perhaps through a read error. J is TRBJ2-5 and V is TRBV24-1; the D call may be TRBD1 or TRBD2 (5 bases each). Germline lookup yields CDR1 KGHDR and CDR2 SFDVKD. The CDR3 sequence is 14 residues long. CDR3 in DNA: TGTGCCACCAGCCCCGGGGACCATCAAGAGACCCCGTACTTC. Translating gives CATSPGDHQETPYF.

This clonotype was counted between two and nine times. A much more abundant neighbour one base away suggests this may be a read error. The chain employs TRBV28 and TRBJ2-3; TRBD2 aligns across 13 bases. Looked up from germline, CDR1 is MDHEN and CDR2 is SYDVKM. This CDR3 contains 18 residues. The CDR3 loop is CASRLPGLAGSSTDAQYF. In DNA form, the CDR3 reads TGTGCCAGCAGACTGCCGGGACTAGCGGGGTCTAGCACAGATGCGCAGTATTTT.

The chain has TRBV2 and TRBJ1-2; 8 bases fit TRBD1. The germline gives CDR1 SNHLY, CDR2 FYNNEI. V trimming: 8 bases; J trimming: 4 bases; junction bases outside the gene matches: 9. CDR3 length equals 14 residues. CDR3 in DNA: TGTGCCAGCGGCAACAGGGGGATTGGCTATGGCTACACCTTC. Translation: CASGNRGIGYGYTF.

This clonotype was found a few times. The chain links TRBV29-1 to TRBJ2-7; 10 bases align to TRBD1. CDR3 size: 14 residues. The trim removed 2 bases at V and 2 bases at J, leaving 3 bases unmatched. Germline CDR1 reads SQVTM; CDR2 reads ANQGSEA. The chain's CDR3 is CSVESGTGAYEQYF. In nucleotides, the CDR3 is TGCAGCGTTGAATCCGGGACAGGGGCCTACGAGCAGTACTTC.

This clonotype was seen repeatedly, ten times or more. V usage is TRBV13 and J usage is TRBJ2-2; D is unclear. CDR1 and CDR2 (germline): PRHDT, FYEKMQ (reference sequence). The CDR3 covers 15 residues. The V and J ends lost 5 bases and 3 bases respectively, with 13 bases between them. The CDR3 DNA reads as TGTGCCAGCAGCCACTCTACGCCCGACACCGGGGAGCTGTTTTTT. Translating gives CASSHSTPDTGELFF. Looking up the rest from reference TRBV13 and TRBJ2-2 gives the full variable domain: AAGVIQSPRHLIKEKRETATLKCYPIPRHDTVYWYQQGPGQDPQFLISFYEKMQSDKGSIPDRFSAQQFSDYHSELNMSSLELGDSALYFCASSHSTPDTGELFFGEGSRLTVL.

There are many counts of this clonotype. The chain joins TRBV3-1 to TRBJ1-2; D possibly corresponds to TRBD1 (5 bases). The CDR3 is 17 residues long. V lost 0 bases to trimming and J lost 4 bases, with 18 bases between them. The germline V gene has CDR1 LGHDT and CDR2 YNNKEL (reference sequence). CDR3 amino acids: CASSQDRTPGFGYGYTF. CDR3 sequence (DNA): TGTGCCAGCAGCCAAGATAGAACCCCAGGGTTTGGCTATGGCTACACCTTC.

In its sample, this clonotype was seen many times. The chain joins TRBV7-2 to TRBJ1-2, with a tentative D call TRBD1 (5 bases). Trimming removed 5 bases from V and 3 bases from J, with 16 bases in between. Germline-derived CDR1 and CDR2 are SGHTA and FQGNSA. This CDR3 is built from 15 residues. The CDR3 DNA reads TGTGCCAGCAGCCTCCAGACAGACTTACACTATGGCTACACCTTC. This gives the protein CASSLQTDLHYGYTF.

The chain joins TRBV6-1 to TRBJ2-7; D unresolved. V was cut by 10 bases and J by 2 bases, with 15 bases left in between. CDR1 and CDR2 (germline): MNHNS, SASEGT. This CDR3 has 13 residues. CDR3 region: CATSPGAPYEQYF. DNA for the CDR3: TGTGCCACCTCTCCAGGCGCCCCCTACGAGCAGTACTTC.

With respect to this clonotype: The junction departs from germline at one end; a sequencing error may be responsible. The chain carries TRBV13 and TRBJ2-1, with 9 bases lining up with TRBD1. The CDR3 is 16 residues long. CDR1 and CDR2 from the germline V gene are PRHDT and FYEKMQ (reference sequence). The CDR3 bases are TGTGCCAGCAGCTCATCAGACAGGGGGATCTACAATGAGCAGTCCTTC. This gives the protein CASSSSDRGIYNEQSF.

This clonotype was seen more than once but under ten times. The chain joins TRBV9 to TRBJ2-1; TRBD1 or TRBD2 may be the D gene (5 bases each). V dropped 3 bases and J dropped 6 bases, with 19 bases sitting between them. CDR3 length equals 16 residues. The germline V gene encodes CDR1 SGDLS and CDR2 YYNGEE. In DNA, the CDR3 is TGTGCCAGCAGCGGGTCCCGGGACGAGAACTTCAATGAGCAGTTCTTC. Encoded protein: CASSGSRDENFNEQFF.

This clonotype was picked up many times. The chain has TRBV6-5 and TRBJ2-3, with no clear D. This CDR3 is built from 16 residues. V gave up 0 bases and J gave up 0 bases, with 10 bases separating them. CDR1 is MNHEY, CDR2 SVGAGI, per germline. The CDR3 protein is CASSYSASRSTDTQYF. CDR3 DNA sequence: TGTGCCAGCAGTTACTCGGCCAGCAGAAGCACAGATACGCAGTATTTT.

This clonotype was recorded at least ten times. The CDR3 does not end in the conserved phenylalanine or tryptophan, so this is likely a read error. The DNA is omitted, as the CDR3 cannot be located on it reliably, and the CDR3 follows TCRdb's listing. This sequence joins TRBV12-3 or TRBV12-4 and TRBJ2-7. With termini counted, the CDR3 has 8 amino acids. CDR3 residues: CASTPVRS.

In DNA form, the CDR3 reads TGTGCCAGCAGCCAACAGGGTTCCACAGATACGCAGTATTTT. Protein product: CASSQQGSTDTQYF. The genes are TRBV9 and TRBJ2-3, with D tentatively TRBD1 (6 bases). From germline, CDR1 is SGDLS and CDR2 YYNGEE. CDR3 size: 14 residues. V dropped 4 bases and J dropped 2 bases, with 11 bases sitting between them.

The V gene is TRBV29-1, the J gene TRBJ2-1, with 7 bases matching TRBD1. The CDR3 is 17 residues long. The V segment lost 3 bases and the J segment 0 bases; nucleotides outside the gene matches: 11. Germline loops: CDR1 SQVTM, CDR2 ANQGSEA. CDR3 protein: CSVDLSPGQLSYNEQFF. CDR3 DNA: TGCAGCGTTGACCTATCACCGGGACAGCTCTCCTACAATGAGCAGTTCTTC.

Ten or more counts support this clonotype. This chain joins TRBV5-1 and TRBJ1-1; the D is unclear. Trimming cost V 4 bases and J 8 bases, with 12 bases left between them. The CDR3 has 12 amino acids. Germline CDR1 SGHRS, CDR2 YFSETQ. CDR3 DNA sequence: TGCGCCAGCAGCCCGACGACCGGGGAAGCTTTCTTT. Residues: CASSPTTGEAFF.

This clonotype was observed once. This sequence may be a read error, since a much larger clone differs from it by one base. The chain recombines TRBV5-6 with TRBJ1-1; no definite D call. Germline loops: CDR1 SGHDT, CDR2 YYEEEE. This CDR3 is built from 14 residues. CDR3 sequence reads: CASSLYPPNPEAFF. CDR3 coding DNA: TGTGCCAGCAGCTTGTACCCACCGAACCCTGAAGCTTTCTTT.

Points on this clonotype: A much larger clone sits a single nucleotide away, making a read error possible. The V and J genes are TRBV9 and TRBJ2-2, with D perhaps given as TRBD1 or TRBD2 (5 bases each). V was pared by 0 bases and J by 6 bases, with 6 bases between. Per the germline V gene, CDR1 is SGDLS and CDR2 is YYNGEE. The CDR3 spans 13 residues. The CDR3 nucleotides read TGTGCCAGCAGCGTAGGGGACCCCGGGGAGCTGTTTTTT. Translation gives CASSVGDPGELFF.

This clonotype was detected a few times. V is TRBV7-6 and J is TRBJ1-5; D is undetermined. Germline loops: CDR1 SGHVS, CDR2 FNYEAQ. Trimming cost V 0 bases and J 0 bases, with 6 bases left between them. This CDR3 contains 15 residues. In DNA form, the CDR3 reads TGTGCCAGCAGCTTAGCGGCAGATAGCAATCAGCCCCAGCATTTT. It codes for CASSLAADSNQPQHF.

For this clonotype: One base away lies a much larger clone, so this may be a sequencing read error. This chain connects TRBV6-5 to TRBJ2-4, with D possibly matching TRBD2 (6 bases). Per the germline V gene, CDR1 is MNHEY and CDR2 is SVGAGI. The CDR3 has 13 residues. CDR3 sequence (DNA): TGTGCCAGCAGTTACTCGGAGGGTTACATTCAGCACTTC. Its translation: CASSYSEGYIQHF.

For the CDR3, the DNA is TGTGCCAGCAGTGCACTAGCGGGGGGTTTTAATGCGCCGTTCTTC. Translating gives CASSALAGGFNAPFF. The chain has TRBV27 and TRBJ2-1; 12 positions agree with TRBD2. The CDR3 loop spans 15 amino acids. Germline values: CDR1 MNHEY, CDR2 SMNVEV (reference sequence). V lost 5 bases to trimming and J lost 15 bases; unmatched junction nucleotides: 14.

This clonotype was recorded many times. This sequence joins TRBV12-3 or TRBV12-4 and TRBJ2-3; D possibly matches TRBD1 or TRBD2 (6 bases each). V lost 2 bases and J 3 bases, leaving 12 bases between the germline ends. The CDR3 is made up of 15 amino acids. CDR3 protein: CASSLSPGATDTQYF. The CDR3 nucleotides read TGTGCCAGCAGTTTATCCCCGGGGGCGACAGATACGCAGTATTTT.

Remarks on this clonotype: A much bigger clone sits one base away, suggesting this may be a read error. V and J are TRBV29-1 and TRBJ1-2; D may be TRBD1 (6 bases). Germline V CDR1 and CDR2: SQVTM, ANQGSEA. V lost 4 bases to trimming and J lost 4 bases, with 19 bases between them. This CDR3 has 15 amino acids. Here the CDR3 DNA reads TGCAGCGTTGCGGAGGGGGGGGGCGCCGGCTATGGCTACACCTTC. Translating gives CSVAEGGGAGYGYTF.

This clonotype occurred a few times. This chain uses TRBV10-3 with TRBJ2-1; the match to TRBD2 covers 9 bases. V gave up 8 bases and J gave up 4 bases; unmatched junction bases: 9. Germline assignment: CDR1 ENHRY and CDR2 SYGVKD. There are 15 residues in the CDR3. The CDR3: CAILRGTSTYNEQFF. The CDR3 nucleotides are TGTGCCATCCTACGAGGGACTAGCACGTACAATGAGCAGTTCTTC.

Turning to this clonotype: Possible read error: a much larger clone is one base away. The CDR3 does not close with the conserved phenylalanine or tryptophan, likely indicating a read error. The chain has TRBV5-4 and TRBJ2-6, with 11 nucleotides matching TRBD1. Germline V CDR1 and CDR2: SGHNT, YYREEE (reference sequence). The CDR3 totals 16 residues. V lost 5 bases, J lost 5 bases, and 6 bases stayed unmatched. In DNA, the CDR3 is TGTGCCAGCAGTCGGACAGGGGGCGTTTGGGCCAACGTCCTGACTCTC. Its protein is CASSRTGGVWANVLTL.

Regarding this clonotype: A much larger clone differs from this one at a single base, so this may be a read error. The CDR3 reads CASSQERQGASLSTEAFF. The CDR3, as DNA: TGCGCCAGCAGTCAAGAGCGACAGGGGGCCTCCTTGAGCACTGAAGCTTTCTTT. This chain connects TRBV4-3 to TRBJ1-1, with 10 nucleotides matching TRBD1. The CDR3 runs to 18 residues. In germline, CDR1 is LGHNA, CDR2 YSLEER.

Notes on this clonotype: A much larger clone sits a single nucleotide away, making a read error possible. The conserved final phenylalanine or tryptophan is absent from the CDR3, which likely points to a read error. The rearrangement joins TRBV27 to TRBJ2-7, with D possibly matching TRBD2 (6 bases). Germline V gene data show CDR1 as MNHEY and CDR2 as SMNVEV (reference sequence). With 2 bases removed from V and 1 base from J, the gap between germline ends came to 12 bases. The CDR3 consists of 15 residues. The CDR3, as DNA: TGTGCCAGCAGTTTACGGGGGAGCGGATCCTACGAGCAGTACTCC. Protein sequence: CASSLRGSGSYEQYS.

This clonotype was detected ten times or more. The genes are TRBV28 and TRBJ1-2; the match to TRBD1 covers 7 bases. The trim removed 6 bases at V and 6 bases at J, leaving 13 bases unmatched. The CDR3 totals 15 residues. From germline, CDR1 is MDHEN and CDR2 SYDVKM. The CDR3 sequence: CASSGLQGFSNGYTF. The CDR3 nucleotides are TGTGCCAGCAGCGGACTACAGGGGTTTTCTAATGGCTACACCTTC.

This chain's CDR3 is CSADFRDRGVWDMNTEAFF. CDR3 coding DNA: TGCAGTGCTGATTTCCGGGACAGGGGCGTCTGGGACATGAACACTGAAGCTTTCTTT. This rearrangement joins TRBV20-1 to TRBJ1-1, with 10 nucleotides matching TRBD1. This CDR3 has 19 residues. Germline V CDR1 and CDR2: DFQATT, SNEGSKA (reference sequence). The trim removed 5 bases at V and 0 bases at J, leaving 18 bases unmatched.

For this clonotype: A single base separates this from a much larger clone, so it may be a read error. The chain combines TRBV5-1 with TRBJ2-3; no reliable D call. The CDR3 is 13 amino acids. Germline lookup yields CDR1 SGHRS and CDR2 YFSETQ. The CDR3 bases are TGCGCCAGCAGCCAAACAGACACAGATATGCAGTATTTT. Translation: CASSQTDTDMQYF.

This clonotype was counted ten times or more. The chain employs TRBV5-1 and TRBJ2-7, with 9 bases fitting TRBD1. The CDR3 has 14 residues. Germline V gives CDR1 SGHRS, CDR2 YFSETQ. Trimming took 4 bases from V and 3 from J; bases not matched to a gene: 5. In DNA, the CDR3 is TGCGCCAGCAGCCTTGGACAGGGGTTCTACGAGCAGTACTTC. Translation: CASSLGQGFYEQYF.